This TCR beta chain was found in a study of a mutant IDH1 vaccine in newly diagnosed glioma. The overall study: First vaccine doses came 4-6 weeks after radiotherapy alone, or with temozolomide cycles. An approximately 62% male, about 38% female split and a mean age of roughly 37 years characterized treated patients.

In the case of this clone: Its target is not known.

This CDR3 is built from 15 residues. V lost 9 bases and J 0 bases, leaving 16 bases between the germline ends. Germline V gene sequence: CDR1 WSHSY, CDR2 SAAADI. Here immunoSEQ multiplex PCR was the method, and the copy in TCRdb shows in-frame clones only, minus some. The repertoire holds 50,000 to 70,000 clones, with about four fifths as singletons. Documented time point: week 47, end of study. A 20-mer mutant IDH1 peptide at 300 ug was injected subcutaneously with topical imiquimod. The patients were given eight vaccinations, one each in weeks 1, 3, 5, 7, 11, 15, 19 and 23. Each of the donors came in with new WHO grade 3 or 4 astrocytomas that were IDH1-mutant and ATRX-lost.

Sequencing was performed on PBMCs, taken from a glioma patient whose treatment included an IDH1 peptide vaccine. This rearrangement joins TRBV10-2 to TRBJ2-3; TRBD1 is a possible D gene (5 bases). The source of this sequence is a woman aged 45-59 years with glioma. The CDR3 region is CARRIMTASTDTQYF. The CDR3 bases are TGCGCCAGGAGGATAATGACAGCTAGCACAGATACGCAGTATTTT.